This T cell receptor (beta chain) appears in the sequencing data of a study of T cell repertoires in cytomegalovirus infection. Looking at the study overall: In the study, CMV epitopes included recently identified HLA-C-restricted and well-studied HLA-B-restricted ones.

After removal of 5 bases from V and 2 bases from J, the junction contained 8 bases not matched to a gene. The germline gives CDR1 MNHEY, CDR2 SVGAGI. CDR3 length: 15 amino acids. TCRdb called the reads again in MiXCR, with one record for every CDR3 protein. The sample yields some 150,000 distinct CDR3 sequences, more than 25% seen once. Regarding this clonotype: Its specificity is not known.

This chain links TRBV6-5 with TRBJ2-5; 7 bases are a match to TRBD2. Sequencing was performed on CD8+ T cells from cultured PBMCs, taken from culture after CMV antigen stimulation. This clonotype originated in a human donor in good health (CMV status not recorded). Some clones in this sample may be carry-over from other donors' samples. The CDR3 DNA reads TGTGCCAGCAGTCAAGGGACTAACAATCAAGAGACCCAGTACTTC. Protein: CASSQGTNNQETQYF.